This T cell receptor beta chain appears in the sequencing data of a study of control samples from healthy donors and cancer patients. Produced via immunoSEQ multiplex PCR; TCRdb's table is partial and in-frame only. The sample lists about 100,000 clones; just under 85% were seen once. The sequenced material came from blood. The receptor was derived from a man between 18 and 35 years old in good health.

CDR3: CASSISWDGETQYF. The CDR3 DNA reads as TGTGCCAGTAGTATTAGTTGGGATGGGGAGACCCAGTACTTC. The V gene is TRBV19, the J gene TRBJ2-5; the D is unclear. V shed 3 bases and J shed 5 bases, with 13 bases lying between them. CDR1 is LNHDA, CDR2 SQIVND, per germline (reference sequence). The CDR3 has 14 residues.